Presented here are 21 T cell receptor beta chains from one specimen sequenced in a study of cytomegalovirus exposure and HLA in healthy donors (dated by TCRdb to about 2017). The method was the immunoSEQ multiplex PCR assay. A mixture of 60 forward primers for TCR Vbeta segments and 13 reverse primers for TCR Jbeta segments was used in the multiplex PCR. TCRdb's version of the immuneACCESS table is confined to in-frame rearrangements and falls short of the full clone set. An unresolved V gene accounts for under half of the shortfall where checked; the remainder is of unknown origin. This sample gives around 70,000 clones in total; 78% of them show up just once. About 3% of the sample lies in the top ten. Sequencing used PBMCs. Receptor source: a girl aged 10 to 17 in good health and CMV-seropositive.

The rearrangement joins TRBV5-1 to TRBJ2-5; 8 bases agree with TRBD2. Trimming took 3 bases from V and 2 from J; bases not matched to a gene: 9. Germline V gene lookup returns CDR1 SGHRS and CDR2 YFSETQ. This CDR3 has 16 residues. The CDR3 loop reads CASSSAGLGPQETQYF. As DNA, the CDR3 is TGCGCCAGCAGCTCAGCGGGACTAGGACCTCAAGAGACCCAGTACTTC.

V and J are TRBV5-4 and TRBJ2-1, with TRBD2 as a possible D gene (5 bases). The germline V gene encodes CDR1 SGHNT and CDR2 YYREEE (reference sequence). CDR3 size: 16 residues. The V end lost 5 bases, the J end lost 1 base, and 16 bases lay between the germline ends. Written as DNA, the CDR3 is TGTGCCAGCAGGGGCACGGGAATTTGGTCCTACAATGAGCAGTTCTTC. Translated: CASRGTGIWSYNEQFF. The whole variable domain, filled in from reference TRBV5-4 and TRBJ2-1, reads ETGVTQSPTHLIKTRGQQVTLRCSSQSGHNTVSWYQQALGQGPQFIFQYYREEENGRGNFPPRFSGLQFPNYSSELNVNALELDDSALYLCASRGTGIWSYNEQFFGPGTRLTVL.

This clone appeared a single time. The CDR3 protein is CASSTGVNTEAFF. CDR3 bases: TGCGCCAGCAGTACAGGGGTGAACACTGAAGCTTTCTTT. The V and J genes are TRBV5-1 and TRBJ1-1; 7 nucleotides line up with TRBD1. With V trimmed by 5 bases and J by 0 bases, 1 base remained unmatched. This CDR3 comprises 13 residues. The V gene's germline CDR1 is SGHRS and CDR2 YFSETQ.

This chain joins TRBV6-5 and TRBJ2-2; possibly TRBD2 for D (5 bases). V lost 3 bases and J 5 bases, leaving 10 bases between the germline ends. This CDR3 comprises 14 residues. Germline loops: CDR1 MNHEY, CDR2 SVGAGI. The CDR3: CASSYVEGTGELFF. CDR3 bases: TGTGCCAGCAGTTATGTTGAGGGAACCGGGGAGCTGTTTTTT.

The J gene is TRBJ2-3, the V gene TRBV4-1, with D hard to call. Between the trimmed V and J ends, which lost 0 bases and 3 bases, there was a span of 7 bases. The CDR3 runs 14 residues. Germline assignment: CDR1 MGHRA and CDR2 YSYEKL. For the CDR3, the DNA is TGCGCCAGCAGCCAAGATCGCGCGACAGATACGCAGTATTTT. Translation: CASSQDRATDTQYF.

V and J are TRBV15 and TRBJ1-2; the D gene is possibly TRBD1 (5 bases). V was pared by 0 bases and J by 3 bases, with 11 bases between. This CDR3 contains 15 residues. The germline V gene encodes CDR1 LNHNV and CDR2 YYDKDF (reference sequence). The CDR3 region is CATSRDARADYGYTF. CDR3 DNA: TGTGCCACCAGCAGAGATGCCAGGGCCGACTATGGCTACACCTTC. The full variable domain, its missing parts supplied by reference TRBV15 and TRBJ1-2, is DAMVIQNPRYQVTQFGKPVTLSCSQTLNHNVMYWYQQKSSQAPKLLFHYYDKDFNNEADTPDNFQSRRPNTSFCFLDIRSPGLGDTAMYLCATSRDARADYGYTFGSGTRLTVV.

This clone showed up just a few times. The chain joins TRBV18 to TRBJ1-6; weak D call: TRBD1 (6 bases). Per the germline V gene, CDR1 is KGHSH and CDR2 is LQKENI. The CDR3 runs 13 residues. Trimming left V 4 bases short and J 10 bases short, with 11 bases between. The CDR3 loop reads CASSQAGDSPLHF. The DNA for the CDR3 is TGTGCCAGCTCACAGGCAGGGGACTCACCCCTCCACTTT.

A word on this clone: This specimen includes other DNA sequences encoding the same CDR3. The V and J genes are TRBV29-1 and TRBJ1-1; tentatively, D is TRBD1 (5 bases). Looked up from germline, CDR1 is SQVTM and CDR2 is ANQGSEA. The CDR3 is 13 amino acids. V was clipped by 3 bases and J by 2 bases, with 10 bases between them. DNA for the CDR3: TGCAGCGTTGAGGGCAGGGTTAACACTGAAGCTTTCTTT. Its protein product is CSVEGRVNTEAFF. The variable domain in full, with the rest retrieved from reference TRBV29-1 and TRBJ1-1, is SAVISQKPSRDICQRGTSLTIQCQVDSQVTMMFWYRQQPGQSLTLIATANQGSEATYESGFVIDKFPISRPNLTFSTLTVSNMSPEDSSIYLCSVEGRVNTEAFFGQGTRLTVV.

V and J are TRBV5-6 and TRBJ2-5; the D gene is possibly TRBD2 (6 bases). Per germline, CDR1 SGHDT and CDR2 YYEEEE. There are 13 residues in the CDR3. Trimming took 2 bases from V and 5 from J, leaving 10 bases between them. The CDR3 protein is CASSFVGRETQYF. In DNA, the CDR3 is TGTGCCAGCAGCTTTGTTGGGAGGGAGACCCAGTACTTC.

The rearrangement links TRBV5-8 to TRBJ2-7; D gene uncertain. The CDR3 sequence is 13 residues long. The V end was cut by 6 bases, the J end by 3 bases, with 13 bases between. Germline values: CDR1 SGHTS, CDR2 YDEGEE. CDR3 DNA: TGTGCCAGCATGGCAGGCGTCCTCTACGAGCAGTACTTC. It codes for CASMAGVLYEQYF.

The chain combines TRBV6-1 with TRBJ2-3, with TRBD1 as a possible D gene (5 bases). There are 16 residues in the CDR3. Germline CDR1 MNHNS, CDR2 SASEGT. Deletions cut 4 bases from V and 0 bases from J, with 14 bases between. CDR3 residues: CASSVRQIPSTDTQYF. The CDR3 bases are TGTGCCAGCAGTGTCCGACAGATCCCGAGCACAGATACGCAGTATTTT.

The chain combines TRBV20-1 with TRBJ2-1; 8 bases are shared with TRBD1. V shed 4 bases, J shed 15 bases, and the junction held 5 bases outside the gene matches. CDR1 and CDR2 from the germline V gene are DFQATT and SNEGSKA (reference sequence). This CDR3 spans 10 amino acids. The DNA for the CDR3 is TGCAGTGCTAAACCAGGGGGCCCGTTCTTC. Translated, it gives CSAKPGGPFF.

The gene calls are TRBV18 and TRBJ1-1; D gene unclear. The V gene's germline CDR1 is KGHSH and CDR2 LQKENI. The ends were cut back, 1 base at V and 2 bases at J, with 14 bases in the middle. The CDR3 has 16 amino acids. The CDR3 DNA reads TGTGCCAGCTCACCACTAGCAGAAGTCCACAACACTGAAGCTTTCTTT. Its protein product is CASSPLAEVHNTEAFF.

This clone was recorded once. The chain combines TRBV5-1 with TRBJ1-1; 10 nucleotides line up with TRBD1. CDR1 is SGHRS and CDR2 is YFSETQ in the germline V gene. J gave up 1 base and V 5 bases, and 2 bases lay outside the gene matches. This CDR3 contains 14 residues. The CDR3 loop is CASSGQGGNTEAFF. The CDR3 DNA sequence: TGCGCCAGCAGTGGACAGGGGGGGAACACTGAAGCTTTCTTT.

V gene TRBV6-5 combines with J gene TRBJ1-2; D uncertain. The CDR3 covers 11 residues. Trimming took off 11 bases at V and 8 bases at J, with 15 bases between the two ends. The germline CDR1 and CDR2 sequences are MNHEY and SVGAGI. The DNA of the CDR3 is TGTGCCCAGGAGTTCGGGGAAGGCTACACCTTC. Amino acids: CAQEFGEGYTF.

This clone is a singleton in its sample. This chain joins TRBV5-4 and TRBJ2-5; 7 bases match TRBD1. The CDR3 has 14 amino acids. The germline gives CDR1 SGHNT, CDR2 YYREEE (reference sequence). V dropped 0 bases and J dropped 2; count of bases not matched to a gene: 1. CDR3 nucleotides: TGTGCCAGCAGCTTGGGGGACAGACAAGAGACCCAGTACTTC. Translation gives CASSLGDRQETQYF.

The CDR3 here is CATSRDNEENTQYF. DNA of the CDR3: TGTGCCACCAGCAGAGATAATGAGGAAAATACGCAGTATTTT. The chain combines TRBV15 with TRBJ2-3; D unresolved. Germline CDR1 LNHNV, CDR2 YYDKDF (reference sequence). V lost 0 bases, J lost 7 bases, and 11 bases lay in between. The CDR3 loop spans 14 amino acids. The full variable domain, with the rest looked up from reference TRBV15 and TRBJ2-3, is DAMVIQNPRYQVTQFGKPVTLSCSQTLNHNVMYWYQQKSSQAPKLLFHYYDKDFNNEADTPDNFQSRRPNTSFCFLDIRSPGLGDTAMYLCATSRDNEENTQYFGPGTRLTVL.

The gene calls are TRBV27 and TRBJ1-2, with D maybe TRBD1 (5 bases). Trimming shortened V by 6 bases and J by 3 bases, and 11 bases separated the two germline ends. The CDR3 has 13 residues. Germline V gene lookup returns CDR1 MNHEY and CDR2 SMNVEV (reference sequence). CDR3 nucleotides: TGTGCCAGCAGGGATCAGGGTGACTATGGCTACACCTTC. Translating it yields CASRDQGDYGYTF.

In this sample, this clone turned up a few times. The gene calls are TRBV5-5 and TRBJ1-2; 7 bases line up with TRBD1. V trimming: 4 bases; J trimming: 8 bases; junction bases outside the gene matches: 5. This CDR3 has 12 amino acids. Germline V gene sequence: CDR1 SGHKS, CDR2 YYEKEE (reference sequence). CDR3 sequence: CASSQGGWGYTF. The DNA of the CDR3 is TGTGCCAGCAGCCAAGGGGGCTGGGGCTACACCTTC.

The rearrangement joins TRBV2 to TRBJ2-7; 9 bases match TRBD1. The CDR3 has 15 amino acids. CDR1 SNHLY and CDR2 FYNNEI come from the germline V gene. V dropped 2 bases and J dropped 7; count of bases not matched to a gene: 9. The CDR3 DNA sequence: TGTGCCAGCAGTGAACGGGGACAGGGTTTGGGAGAGCAGTACTTC. Translating gives CASSERGQGLGEQYF. The whole variable domain, filled in from reference TRBV2 and TRBJ2-7, reads EPEVTQTPSHQVTQMGQEVILRCVPISNHLYFYWYRQILGQKVEFLVSFYNNEISEKSEIFDDQFSVERPDGSNFTLKIRSTKLEDSAMYFCASSERGQGLGEQYFGPGTRLTVT.

This clone was picked up a small number of times. V gene TRBV6-5 combines with J gene TRBJ2-7; D is perhaps TRBD2 (6 bases). The CDR3 is 15 amino acids. Trimming left V 2 bases short and J 5 bases short, with 16 bases between. Germline lookup yields CDR1 MNHEY and CDR2 SVGAGI. In nucleotides, the CDR3 is TGTGCCAGCAGTTACCAGCGGGCACCCCGTGACGAGCAGTACTTC. It translates to CASSYQRAPRDEQYF.